Below are 8 T cell receptor beta chains sequenced from a single sample in a study of human T cells and chemical hapten exposure. The time point denotes: patch test 2, 6 weeks after DPC sensitization. The treatment denotes: therapeutic diphenylcyclopropenone sensitization with weekly scalp DPC. TCRdb independently ran MiXCR on the RACE reads; one entry per CDR3 protein. The table lists fewer than 100,000 distinct CDR3 sequences, around a tenth of them singletons. The sample consisted of whole blood, taken in connection with sensitization to the hapten diphenylcyclopropenone (DPC). Receptors originate from a man between 18 and 29 years old with alopecia areata. Some clones in this sample may be carry-over from other donors' samples.

V and J are TRBV6-4 and TRBJ2-1; 8 positions agree with TRBD2. The V segment lost 4 bases and the J segment 5 bases; nucleotides outside the gene matches: 4. The germline V gene encodes CDR1 MRHNA and CDR2 SNTAGT. The CDR3 sequence is 14 residues long. The CDR3 here is CASSGSGDHNEQFF. The CDR3 nucleotides read TGTGCCAGCAGTGGTAGCGGGGACCACAATGAGCAGTTCTTC.

In its sample, this clonotype was seen many times. The rearrangement links TRBV7-2 to TRBJ1-2, with D maybe TRBD1 (5 bases). The V end was cut by 11 bases, the J end by 4 bases, with 26 bases between. The CDR3 covers 16 residues. The germline gives CDR1 SGHTA, CDR2 FQGNSA. The CDR3, as DNA: TGTGCCGCCGGGGGGTTCAGCGACTGGTATCTCTATGGCTACACCTTC. It is translated as CAAGGFSDWYLYGYTF.

This clonotype showed up many times. The chain joins TRBV6-5 to TRBJ1-4, with 8 bases identical to TRBD1. V gave up 4 bases and J gave up 4 bases; unmatched junction bases: 2. The CDR3 covers 14 residues. Per the germline V gene, CDR1 is MNHEY and CDR2 is SVGAGI. The DNA for the CDR3 is TGTGCCAGCAGTTCGGACAGGGTTAATGAAAAACTGTTTTTT. Translation gives CASSSDRVNEKLFF.

The chain is built from TRBV5-1 and TRBJ2-7; D call uncertain. This CDR3 has 15 residues. Trimming took off 2 bases at V and 2 bases at J, with 14 bases between the two ends. Germline V lookup: CDR1 SGHRS, CDR2 YFSETQ. The CDR3 region is CASSFFQAETYEQYF. CDR3 DNA sequence: TGCGCCAGCAGCTTCTTCCAAGCAGAGACCTACGAGCAGTACTTC.

This clonotype occurred many times. The chain is built from TRBV6-2 or TRBV6-3 and TRBJ1-1; no clear D gene. The germline V gene has CDR1 MNHEY and CDR2 SVGEGT. This CDR3 spans 15 amino acids. V was cut by 2 bases and J by 0 bases, with 10 bases left in between. CDR3 sequence reads: CASSYGVRMNTEAFF. The DNA for the CDR3 is TGTGCCAGCAGTTACGGGGTTCGAATGAACACTGAAGCTTTCTTT.

This clonotype was recorded at least ten times. The V call is TRBV6-2 or TRBV6-3, the J call TRBJ2-7; 7 nucleotides match TRBD1. Unmatched junction bases numbered 14, after V lost 0 bases and J lost 0 bases. The CDR3 totals 19 residues. Germline CDR1 reads MNHEY; CDR2 reads SVGEGT. The CDR3 loop is CASSYSLQGDTFYSYEQYV. CDR3 nucleotides: TGTGCCAGCAGTTACTCCTTGCAGGGGGACACCTTTTACTCCTACGAGCAGTACGTC.

This clonotype has only a few counts. CDR3 in DNA: TGTGCCAGCAGCGCCGGCCCCAGGAGGGGTGAGCAGTTCTTC. This encodes CASSAGPRRGEQFF. The chain links TRBV7-2 to TRBJ2-1, with D perhaps TRBD2 (6 bases). Between the trimmed V and J ends, which lost 5 bases and 9 bases, there was a span of 17 bases. Germline CDR1 SGHTA, CDR2 FQGNSA. The CDR3 length is 14 residues.

This clonotype was observed at least ten times. V is TRBV11-2 and J is TRBJ1-5; D perhaps matches TRBD1 (6 bases). The CDR3 contains 17 residues. Germline V gene data show CDR1 as SGHAT and CDR2 as FQNNGV. Trimming left V 1 base short and J 6 bases short, with 19 bases between. The chain's CDR3 is CASSLGGDRQVSQPQHF. In nucleotides, the CDR3 is TGTGCCAGCAGCTTAGGAGGGGACCGACAGGTCAGTCAGCCCCAGCATTTT.